This passage covers 24 T cell receptor beta chains from one sample sequenced in a study of blood T cells in healthy people across ages. Then a second PCR, running roughly 7 to 11 cycles, was carried out with a sample-barcoded 5' primer and a J-beta primer mix. Using its own MiXCR run on the 5' RACE reads, TCRdb lists one record per CDR3 protein. Of about 640,000 distinct CDR3 sequences in the sample, 58% were seen once. Sequenced sample: blood. These receptors were collected from a man aged 55 to 70 in good health.

V usage is TRBV21-1 and J usage is TRBJ2-7; the table names TRBD1, a call not compared with the DNA. TRBV21-1 is shown as a pseudogene. The CDR3 has 16 residues. The CDR3 DNA reads as TGTGCCAGCAGCACCCAAACGAGCCCCGTTACCTACGAGCAGTACTTC. This encodes CASSTQTSPVTYEQYF.

There are a few counts of this clonotype. The chain uses TRBV20-1 and TRBJ2-7; no clear D gene. The germline V and J ends were trimmed by 3 bases and 5 bases, with 17 bases remaining between them. The length of the CDR3 is 14 residues. CDR1 is DFQATT, CDR2 SNEGSKA, per germline (reference sequence). CDR3 residues: CSASVDRNSNEQYF. CDR3 DNA: TGCAGTGCTAGCGTGGACCGGAACAGTAACGAGCAGTACTTC.

The V call is TRBV27, the J call TRBJ2-6; 7 bases line up with TRBD1. Germline values: CDR1 MNHEY, CDR2 SMNVEV (reference sequence). The CDR3 runs to 18 residues. The V segment lost 3 bases and the J segment 0 bases; nucleotides outside the gene matches: 8. The CDR3 DNA sequence: TGTGCCAGCAGTTTGACAGGGACCCCCATCTCTGGGGCCAACGTCCTGACTTTC. It encodes CASSLTGTPISGANVLTF.

This clonotype was detected once. The V call is TRBV27, the J call TRBJ2-3, with no clear D. Germline CDR1 MNHEY, CDR2 SMNVEV (reference sequence). V lost 7 bases to trimming and J lost 1 base, with 12 bases between them. This CDR3 is 14 amino acids long. The CDR3 sequence is CASMGYRGTDTQYF. In DNA, the CDR3 is TGTGCCAGCATGGGTTACAGAGGCACAGATACGCAGTATTTT.

The V gene is TRBV7-2, the J gene TRBJ2-1; D possibly uses TRBD1 or TRBD2 (6 bases each). The germline V and J ends were trimmed by 7 bases and 2 bases, with 18 bases remaining between them. CDR3 size: 16 residues. CDR1 is SGHTA and CDR2 is FQGNSA in the germline V gene. The CDR3 here is CASKSQEGVPYNEQFF. CDR3 DNA sequence: TGTGCCAGCAAAAGTCAGGAGGGGGTCCCCTACAATGAGCAGTTCTTC.

The J gene is TRBJ2-5, the V gene TRBV5-1; 8 bases map to TRBD1. From germline, CDR1 is SGHRS and CDR2 YFSETQ. This CDR3 region has 14 residues. Unmatched junction bases numbered 10, after V lost 7 bases and J lost 5 bases. This CDR3 reads CASHLTGASETQYF. CDR3 DNA sequence: TGCGCCAGCCACCTGACAGGGGCGAGTGAGACCCAGTACTTC.

V gene TRBV20-1 combines with J gene TRBJ1-2; D is unresolved. The germline V gene has CDR1 DFQATT and CDR2 SNEGSKA (reference sequence). This CDR3 comprises 11 residues. CDR3 amino acids: CSATPYDGYTF. The CDR3 region has the DNA TGCAGCGCCACACCCTATGATGGCTACACCTTC.

The rearrangement links TRBV9 to TRBJ2-5; 7 nucleotides match TRBD1. The CDR3 contains 14 residues. J lost 5 bases, V lost 4 bases, and 8 bases had no gene match. Germline V gene data show CDR1 as SGDLS and CDR2 as YYNGEE. This CDR3 is CASSPRQGVETQYF. The CDR3 nucleotides read TGTGCCAGCAGCCCCCGACAGGGAGTGGAGACCCAGTACTTC.

This clonotype occurred a few times. The chain couples TRBV5-1 to TRBJ2-1; 7 positions agree with TRBD2. The length of the CDR3 is 14 residues. Germline trimming cut 7 bases from V and 6 bases from J; bases unmatched to any gene: 10. Per the germline V gene, CDR1 is SGHRS and CDR2 is YFSETQ. CDR3 sequence reads: CASGKGGGGNEQFF. In nucleotides, the CDR3 is TGCGCCAGCGGGAAAGGAGGCGGGGGCAATGAGCAGTTCTTC.

CDR3 nucleotides: TGTGCCAGCAGTCGCAGTACCTACAATGAGCAGTTCTTC. It codes for CASSRSTYNEQFF. The chain employs TRBV12-3 or TRBV12-4 and TRBJ2-1; no reliable D call. Trimming cost V 5 bases and J 2 bases, with 7 bases left between them. The CDR3 runs 13 residues.

The V and J genes are TRBV4-1 and TRBJ1-2; D ambiguous. The CDR3 spans 11 residues. The V gene lost 1 base and the J gene lost 8 bases, with 5 bases spanning the gap. Germline CDR1 and CDR2: MGHRA and YSYEKL. The CDR3 loop reads CASSQAGGYTF. The DNA of the CDR3 is TGCGCCAGCAGCCAAGCCGGGGGCTACACCTTC.

V usage is TRBV29-1 and J usage is TRBJ2-1; D not certain. The CDR3 has 11 residues. Looked up from germline, CDR1 is SQVTM and CDR2 is ANQGSEA. With 7 bases removed from V and 6 bases from J, the gap between germline ends came to 10 bases. The CDR3 DNA sequence: TGCAGCGCCCTGCTGTTCAATGAGCAGTTCTTC. This sequence encodes CSALLFNEQFF.

The V gene is TRBV5-1, the J gene TRBJ2-1; 7 bases agree with TRBD1. The CDR3 covers 13 residues. With 5 bases clipped from V and 9 bases from J, the junction kept 8 bases outside the gene matches. Germline assignment: CDR1 SGHRS and CDR2 YFSETQ. The CDR3 spells CASRSTGLGEQFF. CDR3 DNA sequence: TGCGCCAGCAGATCGACAGGGTTGGGTGAGCAGTTCTTC.

The chain carries TRBV12-3 or TRBV12-4 and TRBJ1-6, with 7 bases that match TRBD1. After removal of 4 bases from V and 4 bases from J, the junction contained 1 base not matched to a gene. The CDR3 length is 14 residues. The CDR3 nucleotides read TGTGCCAGCAGTTGGGACAGATATAATTCACCCCTCCACTTT. Translation gives CASSWDRYNSPLHF.

The sample holds a few counts of this clonotype. The CDR3 loop reads CSVEGGNTEAFF. The CDR3 nucleotides are TGCAGCGTTGAAGGCGGGAACACTGAAGCTTTCTTT. The chain uses TRBV29-1 and TRBJ1-1; D is uncertain. The V end lost 1 base, the J end lost 1 base, and 4 bases lay between the germline ends. The CDR3 totals 12 residues. CDR1 is SQVTM and CDR2 is ANQGSEA in the germline V gene. Full variable domain (outside the CDR3, taken from reference TRBV29-1 and TRBJ1-1): SAVISQKPSRDICQRGTSLTIQCQVDSQVTMMFWYRQQPGQSLTLIATANQGSEATYESGFVIDKFPISRPNLTFSTLTVSNMSPEDSSIYLCSVEGGNTEAFFGQGTRLTVV.

The V call is TRBV7-2, the J call TRBJ2-7, with TRBD2 as a possible D gene (6 bases). V lost 2 bases, J lost 3 bases, and 14 bases lay in between. Germline-derived CDR1 and CDR2 are SGHTA and FQGNSA. The CDR3 has 15 residues. CDR3 in amino acids: CASSLSGLGDYEQYF. CDR3 nucleotides: TGTGCCAGCAGCTTATCGGGACTTGGAGACTACGAGCAGTACTTC.

There are a few counts of this clonotype. The chain has TRBV6-5 and TRBJ1-2, with a tentative D call TRBD1 (5 bases). This CDR3 has 18 residues. The germline gives CDR1 MNHEY, CDR2 SVGAGI. V lost 0 bases, J lost 2 bases, and 19 bases lay in between. CDR3 region: CASSYSLQGDFSNYGYTF. CDR3 nucleotides: TGTGCCAGCAGTTACTCGTTGCAGGGAGATTTTTCAAACTATGGCTACACCTTC.

The V gene is TRBV29-1, the J gene TRBJ1-1; a possible D gene is TRBD1 (6 bases). Germline CDR1 is SQVTM and CDR2 is ANQGSEA. The CDR3 is 13 residues long. Trimming left V 1 base short and J 8 bases short, with 14 bases between. As DNA, the CDR3 is TGCAGCGTTGAAGGGGTAGAGGGGGGGGAAGCTTTCTTT. The encoded protein is CSVEGVEGGEAFF.

The CDR3 nucleotides are TGTGCCAGCTCACCCACAGGGGGCGCCGACACCGGGGAGCTGTTTTTT. Amino acids: CASSPTGGADTGELFF. This sequence joins TRBV18 and TRBJ2-2; 9 nucleotides line up with TRBD1. The germline V gene encodes CDR1 KGHSH and CDR2 LQKENI. The CDR3 extends over 16 amino acids. V was pared by 3 bases and J by 3 bases, with 5 bases of the junction left unmatched.

The chain has TRBV29-1 and TRBJ1-1; D remains unclear. The CDR3 consists of 12 residues. Between the trimmed V and J ends, which lost 7 bases and 1 base, there was a span of 10 bases. CDR1 is SQVTM, CDR2 ANQGSEA, per germline. The CDR3 DNA is TGCAGCGGCCTCCTCGGGAACACTGAAGCTTTCTTT. This codes for CSGLLGNTEAFF.

V is TRBV28 and J is TRBJ1-6; D gene unclear. The germline V gene encodes CDR1 MDHEN and CDR2 SYDVKM. The V gene lost 6 bases and the J gene lost 4 bases, with 4 bases spanning the gap. The CDR3 consists of 12 residues. The CDR3 DNA follows: TGTGCCAGCAGGACATATAATTCACCCCTCCACTTT. Residues: CASRTYNSPLHF.

The V call is TRBV10-3, the J call TRBJ2-4, with 8 positions matching TRBD1. CDR3 length: 15 residues. The V and J ends lost 6 bases and 3 bases, in that order; junction bases with no gene match: 7. Germline values: CDR1 ENHRY, CDR2 SYGVKD. This chain's CDR3 is CAISPGTGGKNIQYF. The CDR3, as DNA: TGTGCCATCAGCCCCGGGACAGGTGGCAAAAACATTCAGTACTTC.

The chain uses TRBV7-9 and TRBJ2-2; D gene uncertain. The CDR3 is made up of 14 amino acids. Looked up from germline, CDR1 is SEHNR and CDR2 is FQNEAQ (reference sequence). Trimming shortened V by 11 bases and J by 1 base, and 14 bases separated the two germline ends. CDR3 nucleotides: TGTGCCGGGGTCCGGGCAGAGAACACCGGGGAGCTGTTTTTT. Amino acids: CAGVRAENTGELFF.

This rearrangement joins TRBV7-9 to TRBJ2-7, with D possibly matching TRBD2 (5 bases). Trimming removed 4 bases at V and 3 bases at J, with 10 bases between. Germline V gene data show CDR1 as SEHNR and CDR2 as FQNEAQ (reference sequence). This CDR3 has 13 residues. CDR3 nucleotides: TGTGCCAGCAGCTCCGACGGGGACTACGAGCAGTACTTC. Residues: CASSSDGDYEQYF.